This is a list of T cell receptor beta chains from one sample in a study of blood T cell repertoires in COVID-19. Generated by immunoSEQ multiplex PCR, the TCRdb table keeps only in-frame clones and is missing some. The sample comprises 55,000 to 70,000 clones, 70% to 90% of which are singletons, and more than 0.8% rests with the top ten. Sequenced sample: peripheral blood. The source is a man aged 70-80 years with acute or convalescent COVID-19. CDR3s include the opening cysteine and the closing phenylalanine or tryptophan. Fields, in order: V gene, D gene, clone size, J gene, CDR3 DNA, CDR3 protein. The D gene is left open where the match is weak. Size tells how often a clone was seen (once, few, many) or the class of an expanded clone, and some rows leave it out.

v_gene: TRBV12-3/TRBV12-4; d_gene: TRBD2; abundance: .; j_gene: TRBJ2-1; CDR3nt: TGTGCCACTCACTCCGGGGGGAATAATGAGCAGTTCTTC; CDR3aa: CATHSGGNNEQFF
v_gene: TRBV3-1/TRBV3-2; d_gene: .; abundance: .; j_gene: TRBJ2-1; CDR3nt: TGTGCCAGCAGCCAAGTCGGCGGGCGTTACAATGAGCAGTTCTTC; CDR3aa: CASSQVGGRYNEQFF
v_gene: TRBV6-5; d_gene: TRBD1; abundance: .; j_gene: TRBJ1-2; CDR3nt: TGTGCCAGCAGGGACAGACAGGGGACCTATGGCTACACCTTC; CDR3aa: CASRDRQGTYGYTF
v_gene: TRBV5-1; d_gene: .; abundance: .; j_gene: TRBJ1-3; CDR3nt: TGCGCCAGCAGCGGGGACACCTCTGGAAACACCATATATTTT; CDR3aa: CASSGDTSGNTIYF
v_gene: TRBV30; d_gene: .; abundance: .; j_gene: TRBJ2-5; CDR3nt: TGTGCCTGGAAAACAGCAAAGAGAGAGACCCAGTACTTC; CDR3aa: CAWKTAKRETQYF
v_gene: TRBV6-5; d_gene: .; abundance: .; j_gene: TRBJ1-6; CDR3nt: TGTGCCAGCAGTTACTTAGGGGAACTCACCCTCCACTTT; CDR3aa: CASSYLGELTLHF
v_gene: TRBV2; d_gene: TRBD1; abundance: .; j_gene: TRBJ1-6; CDR3nt: TGTGCCAGCTCCGGGACAGGGTCCTCACCCCTCCACTTT; CDR3aa: CASSGTGSSPLHF
v_gene: TRBV5-8; d_gene: TRBD1; abundance: .; j_gene: TRBJ1-1; CDR3nt: TGTGCCAGCAGCCCCGGGACAGTTTACACTGAAGCTTTCTTT; CDR3aa: CASSPGTVYTEAFF
v_gene: TRBV11-3; d_gene: .; abundance: .; j_gene: TRBJ2-1; CDR3nt: TGTGCCAGCAGCCCCGGGGGTTCCTACAATGAGCAGTTCTTC; CDR3aa: CASSPGGSYNEQFF
v_gene: TRBV28; d_gene: .; abundance: .; j_gene: TRBJ1-1; CDR3nt: TGTGCCAGCAGTCTCCTTACACGGGACACTGAAGCTTTCTTT; CDR3aa: CASSLLTRDTEAFF
v_gene: TRBV6-5; d_gene: .; abundance: once; j_gene: TRBJ1-2; CDR3nt: TGTGCCAGCAGACAGGGCTATGGCTACACCTTC; CDR3aa: CASRQGYGYTF
v_gene: TRBV11-2; d_gene: .; abundance: .; j_gene: TRBJ2-1; CDR3nt: TGTGCCAGCAGCTCCTCCGTCGATGAGCAGTTCTTC; CDR3aa: CASSSSVDEQFF
v_gene: TRBV5-4; d_gene: TRBD2; abundance: .; j_gene: TRBJ2-2; CDR3nt: TGTGCCAGCAGCTTGAGTCAGGTGGCGGGGGGGAACACCGGGGAGCTGTTTTTT; CDR3aa: CASSLSQVAGGNTGELFF